These 5 T cell receptor beta chains share one sample of origin, sequenced in a study of CD8+ T cells in alopecia areata. cDNA serving as the sequencing template came from extracted, reverse transcribed RNA. TCRdb keeps only in-frame clones here, not all; method: immunoSEQ multiplex PCR. The repertoire consists of some 120,000 clones, with about 46% occurring once and the leading ten covering about 10%. The specimen was NKG2D-low CD8+ T cells sorted from blood. The receptors originated from a human donor with alopecia areata.

This clone came up a few times. The chain couples TRBV28 to TRBJ1-1; D is undetermined. Germline V lookup: CDR1 MDHEN, CDR2 SYDVKM. The CDR3 loop spans 14 amino acids. The V and J ends lost 2 bases and 1 base respectively, with 8 bases between them. CDR3 sequence: CASSLPGENTEAFF. The CDR3 DNA reads TGTGCCAGCAGTTTACCCGGGGAGAACACTGAAGCTTTCTTT.

This chain joins TRBV29-1 and TRBJ1-2; possibly TRBD1 for D (6 bases). The CDR3 is 13 residues long. Germline lookup yields CDR1 SQVTM and CDR2 ANQGSEA. V was pared by 4 bases and J by 7 bases, with 16 bases between. The CDR3 protein is CSVVGTGQGGYTF. The CDR3 DNA is TGCAGCGTTGTGGGAACAGGGCAAGGTGGCTACACCTTC.

This clone was observed a few times. The chain combines TRBV29-1 with TRBJ2-7, with D hard to call. Deletions cut 6 bases from V and 7 bases from J, with 22 bases between. The CDR3 covers 14 residues. Germline-derived CDR1 and CDR2 are SQVTM and ANQGSEA. CDR3 sequence: CSVAPGGQVGEQYF. The CDR3 nucleotides are TGCAGCGTCGCCCCGGGTGGGCAGGTGGGGGAGCAGTACTTC.

The CDR3 loop is CSDLGSGGKLFF. The CDR3 DNA reads as TGCAGCGACTTGGGCTCGGGGGGAAAACTGTTTTTT. The chain links TRBV29-1 to TRBJ1-4, with TRBD1 as a possible D gene (5 bases). CDR1 is SQVTM, CDR2 ANQGSEA, per germline. CDR3 length equals 12 residues. Trimming removed 7 bases at V and 10 bases at J, with 16 bases between.

The V call is TRBV29-1, the J call TRBJ2-1; weak D call: TRBD1 (6 bases). This CDR3 is built from 14 residues. With 3 bases removed from V and 5 bases from J, the gap between germline ends came to 14 bases. Germline assignment: CDR1 SQVTM and CDR2 ANQGSEA. The CDR3 nucleotides read TGCAGCGTTGAGGGGGCCCAGGGCGACAATGAGCAGTTCTTC. Protein product: CSVEGAQGDNEQFF.